Presented here are 5 T cell receptor beta chains from one specimen sequenced in a study of blood T cell repertoires in COVID-19. Clones were read by immunoSEQ multiplex PCR, and TCRdb kept only the in-frame ones, dropping some. The sample has 100,000 to 150,000 clones, approximately 81% seen once. The material sequenced was peripheral blood. The receptor source for this set is a man aged 55-75 years with acute or convalescent COVID-19.

The chain combines TRBV16 with TRBJ1-1, with TRBD1 as a possible D gene (5 bases). V dropped 4 bases and J dropped 6 bases, with 12 bases sitting between them. The germline gives CDR1 KGHSY, CDR2 FQNENV. CDR3 size: 13 residues. Written as DNA, the CDR3 is TGTGCCAGCAGCCTGCAGGGTTACGCTGAAGCTTTCTTT. Protein: CASSLQGYAEAFF.

This clone was seen once. This CDR3 reads CASSEPGQRANYGYTF. DNA of the CDR3: TGTGCCAGCAGTGAGCCGGGCCAGCGGGCTAACTATGGCTACACCTTC. The chain employs TRBV6-1 and TRBJ1-2; no clear D gene. V shed 3 bases and J shed 0 bases, with 14 bases lying between them. This CDR3 region has 16 residues. Germline CDR1 MNHNS, CDR2 SASEGT.

The chain links TRBV4-1 to TRBJ1-1; the D is unclear. Trimming pared 2 bases from V and 4 bases from J, leaving 17 bases between. This CDR3 is 16 amino acids long. Germline CDR1 reads MGHRA; CDR2 reads YSYEKL. The CDR3: CASSQPERTGITEAFF. The CDR3 DNA follows: TGCGCCAGCAGCCAACCTGAGAGGACGGGGATCACTGAAGCTTTCTTT.

This sequence joins TRBV6-5 and TRBJ2-2; no clear D gene. CDR1 is MNHEY, CDR2 SVGAGI, per germline. The CDR3 is 16 residues long. V dropped 0 bases and J dropped 1 base, with 9 bases sitting between them. The CDR3 spells CASSYSTGWNTGELFF. The CDR3 DNA reads TGTGCCAGCAGTTACTCGACCGGGTGGAACACCGGGGAGCTGTTTTTT.

This clone has just a few counts. The V call is TRBV24-1, the J call TRBJ2-2, with 9 bases matching TRBD1. The V gene's germline CDR1 is KGHDR and CDR2 SFDVKD. V shed 2 bases and J 6 bases; nucleotides not matched to a gene: 3. CDR3 size: 15 residues. The CDR3 DNA is TGTGCCACCAGTGATTCGGGACAGGGTGCCGGGGAGCTGTTTTTT. This codes for CATSDSGQGAGELFF.